These T cell receptor beta chains were read from a single sample in a study of CD8 T cells in ankylosing spondylitis. TCRdb processed the 5' RACE reads anew with MiXCR; each CDR3 protein has one entry. Of a few hundred thousand distinct CDR3 sequences in the sample, around 17% were seen once. The sequenced sample was blood, either unsorted or a sorted T cell fraction (not recorded which). These receptors all come from a male donor with ankylosing spondylitis. Both conserved end residues are trimmed from each CDR3. A D gene is named only where the DNA matches it firmly. Clone size is shown for a subset of rows, as once, few, many or a class of expanded clone.

abundance	j_gene	d_gene	v_gene	len	CDR3aa
.	TRBJ2-5	.	TRBV10-3	12	AISARGAQETQY
.	TRBJ1-1	.	TRBV12-3/TRBV12-4	12	ASSFSIMNTEAF
.	TRBJ2-7	.	TRBV6-1	11	ASRPTGTYEQY
.	TRBJ2-7	.	TRBV2	13	ASSEESGAPYEQY
.	TRBJ2-7	.	TRBV20-1	9	SARLAYEQY
.	TRBJ2-4	.	TRBV7-9	12	ASSSRDPENIQY
few	TRBJ2-7	.	TRBV12-3/TRBV12-4	12	ASSLAPTTYEQY
few	TRBJ2-7	.	TRBV27	13	ASSFDGARPYEQY
many	TRBJ2-5	TRBD2	TRBV12-3/TRBV12-4	15	ASSTPDSGRDQETQY
.	TRBJ2-1	.	TRBV4-3	13	ASSRSYVGEDEQF
.	TRBJ2-3	TRBD1	TRBV4-1	13	ASNYGTAPRDTQY
.	TRBJ1-4	TRBD1	TRBV7-9	12	ASSLTGGQEKLF
.	TRBJ2-3	TRBD2	TRBV6-5	17	ASSYSTPWAGGHTDTQY
.	TRBJ2-2	.	TRBV24-1	12	ATSDGDGIGELF
many	TRBJ1-1	.	TRBV29-1	11	SVETDLEEEAF
.	TRBJ2-1	TRBD2	TRBV5-6	13	ASSLSGGAFNEQF
few	TRBJ2-1	.	TRBV4-3	14	ASSQDSRGAYNEQF
.	TRBJ2-7	.	TRBV4-3	13	ASSQDYEGSYEQY
many	TRBJ2-7	.	TRBV7-9	10	ASGGSTYEQY
many	TRBJ2-1	.	TRBV7-9	12	ASSLGSGFDEQF
.	TRBJ1-4	.	TRBV28	11	ASSPFTNEKLF
few	TRBJ2-7	.	TRBV4-1	13	ASSQEWAGYYEQY
.	TRBJ2-1	.	TRBV7-9	10	ASSLRVNEQF
.	TRBJ2-1	TRBD2	TRBV25-1	15	ASSEWRTSGRFNEQF
.	TRBJ2-4	TRBD2	TRBV12-3/TRBV12-4	9	AVAAGGIQY
.	TRBJ2-2	.	TRBV20-1	16	SARDIPSSGRLTGELF
.	TRBJ2-7	.	TRBV23-1	13	ASSQSSGTSYEQY
.	TRBJ2-5	TRBD2	TRBV3-1	15	ASSQTLAGGPQETQY
many	TRBJ2-1	.	TRBV24-1	10	ATSDPYNEQF
few	TRBJ1-4	.	TRBV15	9	ATSRDGKLF
few	TRBJ2-7	TRBD2	TRBV29-1	11	SVRVAGAYEQY
.	TRBJ1-1	.	TRBV30	11	AWSGSMNTEAF
.	TRBJ1-5	.	TRBV4-3	14	ASSQDFSYSNQPQH
few	TRBJ1-1	.	TRBV20-1	12	SANIQGWGTEAF
few	TRBJ1-3	TRBD1	TRBV5-1	14	ASSSGQGALGNTIY
.	TRBJ2-7	TRBD1	TRBV5-1	13	ASSLDGTGIYEQY
.	TRBJ1-1	.	TRBV4-1	13	ASSQGRQMNTEAF
.	TRBJ1-3	TRBD1	TRBV7-9	15	ASSQETGEYSGNTIY
few	TRBJ2-2	TRBD2	TRBV9	13	ASSGLAEGTGELF
.	TRBJ2-5	.	TRBV11-2	14	ASSYRTGLYQETQY
few	TRBJ2-3	.	TRBV11-2	13	ASAWVGGSTDTQY
many	TRBJ2-7	.	TRBV3-1	11	ASEGTSPYEQY
.	TRBJ1-1	.	TRBV7-9	11	ASSLQGFNEAF
few	TRBJ1-1	.	TRBV28	11	ATMEEEYTEAF
.	TRBJ2-3	.	TRBV7-9	14	ASSLWAAQGTDTQY
.	TRBJ2-2	.	TRBV20-1	14	SARDTQAAYTGELF
few	TRBJ2-3	.	TRBV25-1	10	ASWGGTDTQY
few	TRBJ2-5	TRBD2	TRBV3-1	15	ASSQDRLAGGVETQY
few	TRBJ2-5	TRBD1	TRBV12-3/TRBV12-4	15	ASSFSSDREGVETQY
few	TRBJ2-7	TRBD2	TRBV5-5	12	ASSKAGGLGEQY
.	TRBJ2-5	TRBD2	TRBV14	13	ASSRGLAGTETQY